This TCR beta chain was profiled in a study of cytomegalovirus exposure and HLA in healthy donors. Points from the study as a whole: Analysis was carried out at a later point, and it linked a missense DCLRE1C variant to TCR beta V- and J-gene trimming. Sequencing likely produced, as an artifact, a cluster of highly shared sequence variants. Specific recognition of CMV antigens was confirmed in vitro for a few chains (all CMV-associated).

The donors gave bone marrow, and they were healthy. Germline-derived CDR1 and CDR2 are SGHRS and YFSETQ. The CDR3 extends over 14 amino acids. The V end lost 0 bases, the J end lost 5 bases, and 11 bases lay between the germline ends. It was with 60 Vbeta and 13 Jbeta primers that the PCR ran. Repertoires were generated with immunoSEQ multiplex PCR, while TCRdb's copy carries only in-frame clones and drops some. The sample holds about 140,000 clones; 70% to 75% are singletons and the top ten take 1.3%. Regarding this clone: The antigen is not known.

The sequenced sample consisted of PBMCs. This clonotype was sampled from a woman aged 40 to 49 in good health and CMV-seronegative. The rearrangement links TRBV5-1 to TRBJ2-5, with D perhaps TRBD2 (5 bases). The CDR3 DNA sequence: TGCGCCAGCAGCTTGGAGCCTAGCCAGGAGACCCAGTACTTC. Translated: CASSLEPSQETQYF.